The 21 T cell receptor beta chains listed next were all sequenced from one sample in a study of cytomegalovirus exposure and HLA in healthy donors. PCR involved 60 Vbeta and 13 Jbeta primers. The repertoire was sequenced with immunoSEQ multiplex PCR; TCRdb's copy has only in-frame clones and lacks some. The sample lists some 130,000 clones, about 64% occurring once. Sequenced input: PBMCs. These receptors were obtained from a woman between 40 and 55 years old in good health and CMV-seronegative.

This sequence joins TRBV5-1 and TRBJ2-7; a possible D gene is TRBD1 (5 bases). The germline V gene has CDR1 SGHRS and CDR2 YFSETQ. The ends were cut back, 0 bases at V and 2 bases at J, with 9 bases in the middle. This CDR3 contains 14 residues. CDR3 region: CASSLAGIPYEQYF. The CDR3, as DNA: TGCGCCAGCAGCTTGGCAGGGATTCCCTACGAGCAGTACTTC.

The V call is TRBV14, the J call TRBJ2-3, with 8 positions matching TRBD2. Germline values: CDR1 SGHDN, CDR2 FVKESK. The CDR3 runs 16 residues. After removal of 2 bases from V and 4 bases from J, the junction contained 8 bases not matched to a gene. The CDR3 nucleotides read TGTGCCAGCAGCCAAAGTCGGGGGGGTCCACCAGATACGCAGTATTTT. This gives the protein CASSQSRGGPPDTQYF.

The J gene is TRBJ2-2, the V gene TRBV19, with 7 bases identical to TRBD2. The CDR3 runs to 19 residues. CDR1 and CDR2 from the germline V gene are LNHDA and SQIVND (reference sequence). V trimming: 6 bases; J trimming: 0 bases; junction bases outside the gene matches: 16. CDR3 amino acids: CASRVRGGAETANTGELFF. The CDR3 nucleotides are TGTGCCAGTAGGGTAAGGGGAGGGGCCGAAACAGCGAACACCGGGGAGCTGTTTTTT. The whole variable domain, filled in from reference TRBV19 and TRBJ2-2, reads DGGITQSPKYLFRKEGQNVTLSCEQNLNHDAMYWYRQDPGQGLRLIYYSQIVNDFQKGDIAEGYSVSREKKESFPLTVTSAQKNPTAFYLCASRVRGGAETANTGELFFGEGSRLTVL.

J is TRBJ1-1 and V is TRBV19; tentatively, D is TRBD1 (6 bases). The germline V and J ends were trimmed by 3 bases and 2 bases, with 13 bases remaining between them. Germline V gene sequence: CDR1 LNHDA, CDR2 SQIVND (reference sequence). CDR3 length equals 15 residues. The chain's CDR3 is CASSIRPRGNTEAFF. The CDR3 DNA is TGTGCCAGTAGTATCCGACCCAGGGGCAACACTGAAGCTTTCTTT.

V gene TRBV18 combines with J gene TRBJ2-7, with 11 bases that match TRBD2. This CDR3 region has 14 residues. With 6 bases clipped from V and 4 bases from J, the junction kept 5 bases outside the gene matches. The germline gives CDR1 KGHSH, CDR2 LQKENI. The CDR3 reads CASSPTSGGYEQYF. For the CDR3, the DNA is TGTGCCAGCTCGCCCACTAGCGGGGGTTACGAGCAGTACTTC.

Only a few counts were recorded for this clone. The chain links TRBV19 to TRBJ1-4; 7 positions match TRBD1. The CDR3 has 15 amino acids. CDR1 and CDR2 from the germline V gene are LNHDA and SQIVND (reference sequence). The J segment lost 3 bases and the V segment lost 7 bases, leaving 8 bases of the junction unmatched. The CDR3 nucleotides are TGTGCCAGTACCTCCCGGGGGACAGCTAATGAAAAACTGTTTTTT. The encoded protein is CASTSRGTANEKLFF.

The chain recombines TRBV9 with TRBJ1-1; D may be TRBD1 (5 bases). Looked up from germline, CDR1 is SGDLS and CDR2 is YYNGEE. The CDR3 has 15 amino acids. The ends were cut back, 4 bases at V and 5 bases at J, with 18 bases in the middle. The CDR3 nucleotides read TGTGCCAGCAGCCAACAGGTATCCATGGGGACTGAAGCTTTCTTT. It encodes CASSQQVSMGTEAFF.

This clone was seen a few times. J is TRBJ2-4 and V is TRBV30, with TRBD2 matching over 8 bases. The junction had 2 bases not matched to a gene; V was cut back by 4 bases and J by 0 bases. Germline loops: CDR1 GTSNPN, CDR2 SVGIG (reference sequence). The CDR3 sequence is 14 residues long. The CDR3 sequence is CAWTGGLAKNIQYF. Written as DNA, the CDR3 is TGTGCCTGGACGGGGGGGTTAGCCAAAAACATTCAGTACTTC.

This rearrangement joins TRBV6-5 to TRBJ1-1; D may be TRBD1 (5 bases). CDR3 length: 11 residues. The germline V gene has CDR1 MNHEY and CDR2 SVGAGI. The germline V and J ends were trimmed by 6 bases and 11 bases, with 13 bases remaining between them. CDR3 in amino acids: CASSQGAHAFF. Written as DNA, the CDR3 is TGTGCCAGCAGCCAAGGGGCGCATGCTTTCTTT.

The chain employs TRBV7-8 and TRBJ2-7, with a weak D call TRBD1 (5 bases). The CDR3 sequence is 15 residues long. From germline, CDR1 is SGHVS and CDR2 FQNEAQ. V shed 0 bases and J shed 0 bases, with 9 bases lying between them. CDR3 DNA: TGTGCCAGCAGCTTAGCGACAGTTGCCTCCTACGAGCAGTACTTC. This encodes CASSLATVASYEQYF.

To note about this clone: At the DNA level, this CDR3 is encoded by other sequences in the same sample as well. The rearrangement links TRBV9 to TRBJ2-1; D unresolved. CDR3 length equals 15 residues. Germline lookup yields CDR1 SGDLS and CDR2 YYNGEE. Between the trimmed V and J ends, which lost 0 bases and 0 bases, there was a span of 7 bases. CDR3 DNA: TGTGCCAGCAGCGTAGGACTTGGCTCCTACAATGAGCAGTTCTTC. Encoded protein: CASSVGLGSYNEQFF.

V and J are TRBV4-3 and TRBJ2-7, with TRBD1 identical over 10 bases. Looked up from germline, CDR1 is LGHNA and CDR2 is YSLEER. Trimming took 1 base from V and 1 from J; bases not matched to a gene: 13. This CDR3 has 19 amino acids. The CDR3 DNA follows: TGCGCCAGCAGCCAAGGGGACACGCGGGGGACAGGGGATTCCTACGAGCAGTACTTC. Protein product: CASSQGDTRGTGDSYEQYF.

This chain joins TRBV6-1 and TRBJ1-5; no firm D call. Germline values: CDR1 MNHNS, CDR2 SASEGT. Trimming shortened V by 1 base and J by 2 bases, and 12 bases separated the two germline ends. CDR3 length: 16 amino acids. CDR3 residues: CASSEGVPGGNQPQHF. The CDR3 nucleotides are TGTGCCAGCAGTGAAGGAGTGCCAGGCGGCAATCAGCCCCAGCATTTT.

The CDR3 spells CASSLAGEQPQHF. DNA of the CDR3: TGTGCCAGCAGCTTAGCCGGGGAACAGCCCCAGCATTTT. The chain links TRBV7-2 to TRBJ1-5; D gene uncertain. Germline CDR1 SGHTA, CDR2 FQGNSA. V was cut by 0 bases and J by 7 bases, with 7 bases left in between. The CDR3 covers 13 residues.

The rearrangement joins TRBV29-1 to TRBJ2-4, with 10 bases matching TRBD2. The CDR3 runs 17 residues. The junction had 9 bases not matched to a gene; V was cut back by 4 bases and J by 0 bases. The V gene's germline CDR1 is SQVTM and CDR2 ANQGSEA. CDR3 DNA sequence: TGCAGCGTTGGGGTAGCGGGGGGCCGGCGAGCCAAAAACATTCAGTACTTC. This translates into CSVGVAGGRRAKNIQYF.

This clone was counted a few times. This chain connects TRBV2 to TRBJ1-1, with D possibly being TRBD1 (6 bases). Trimming pared 5 bases from V and 0 bases from J, leaving 10 bases between. The CDR3 is made up of 14 amino acids. Germline-derived CDR1 and CDR2 are SNHLY and FYNNEI. CDR3 protein: CASSRQVLNTEAFF. The CDR3 DNA sequence: TGTGCCAGCAGTCGACAGGTCCTGAACACTGAAGCTTTCTTT.

This clone was detected only a few times. The chain uses TRBV19 and TRBJ2-7; TRBD1 is a possible D gene (6 bases). CDR1 is LNHDA and CDR2 is SQIVND in the germline V gene (reference sequence). Trimming left V 3 bases short and J 3 bases short, with 15 bases between. The CDR3 has 15 amino acids. CDR3: CASSIGQGNLYEQYF. CDR3 bases: TGTGCCAGTAGTATTGGGCAGGGGAATCTCTACGAGCAGTACTTC.

Concerning this clone: Other DNA sequences in the same sample also yield this CDR3. The chain uses TRBV27 and TRBJ2-7; unclear D gene. This CDR3 spans 13 amino acids. The V end lost 5 bases, the J end lost 1 base, and 9 bases lay between the germline ends. CDR1 is MNHEY and CDR2 is SMNVEV in the germline V gene (reference sequence). The CDR3 sequence: CASSLGGSYEQYF. The CDR3, as DNA: TGTGCCAGCAGTCTCGGCGGTTCCTACGAGCAGTACTTC.

The V call is TRBV30, the J call TRBJ1-1; weak D call: TRBD1 (5 bases). There are 10 residues in the CDR3. The germline V gene encodes CDR1 GTSNPN and CDR2 SVGIG (reference sequence). The V gene lost 3 bases and the J gene lost 8 bases, with 7 bases spanning the gap. The CDR3 DNA is TGTGCCTGGAGACAGGTGGAAGCTTTCTTT. Amino acids: CAWRQVEAFF.

The chain employs TRBV30 and TRBJ1-4; 7 nucleotides align to TRBD1. Germline trimming cut 2 bases from V and 8 bases from J; bases unmatched to any gene: 8. In germline, CDR1 is GTSNPN, CDR2 SVGIG (reference sequence). CDR3 length equals 14 residues. The CDR3 is CAWSYRGQREKLFF. CDR3 coding DNA: TGTGCCTGGAGTTACAGGGGACAGAGAGAAAAACTGTTTTTT.

The CDR3 here is CASEQGGTYEQYF. The DNA for the CDR3 is TGTGCCAGCGAACAGGGGGGGACCTACGAGCAGTACTTC. The chain uses TRBV28 and TRBJ2-7; tentatively, D is TRBD1 (8 bases). The germline CDR1 and CDR2 sequences are MDHEN and SYDVKM. V was shortened by 8 bases and J by 2 bases, with 13 bases between the two germline ends. CDR3 length: 13 residues.